Listed here is a single TCR beta chain. Its antigen is unknown. Base qualities are not at hand, and no much larger clone is one base apart. To sequence the TCRbeta CDR3 region, genomic DNA was isolated from the sorted cells. TCRbeta CDR3 regions were sequenced using the immunoSEQ Assay. Held by TCRdb, this immuneACCESS table contains in-frame sequences only and omits some clones. Under half of the omission traces to an unresolved V gene where checked; the cause of the rest is unknown. This sample comprises tens of thousands of clones, around 94% of them detected only once. Of the sample, 11% is held by the ten largest clones. Reading from cysteine to phenylalanine, the CDR3 counts 12 amino acids. The retained sequence is limited to the CDR3, 36 bases, with the frame set at the first base. Trimming at the junction amounts to 10 bases on V and 7 bases on J, and the germline ends lie 16 bases apart. CDR1 and CDR2, per the germline V gene, are MNHEY and SVGAGI.

Patients with autoimmune disease history or receiving systemic immunosuppression were excluded from the trial. Peripheral blood for TCR sequencing was collected from all dose cohorts at baseline, on cycle 4 day 1, and on cycle 7 day 1. Samples came from an open-label, multicenter, first-in-human phase I dose-escalation trial of ivuxolimab. Adults with locally advanced or metastatic melanoma, renal cell, hepatocellular, or head and neck squamous cell carcinoma were enrolled in the trial. Before TCR sequencing, CD4+ T cells and CD8+ T cells from peripheral blood were sorted into separate populations. The data belong to a study of OX40 agonist ivuxolimab in advanced cancers. The study in broad terms: Ivuxolimab was an agonistic, fully human IgG2 monoclonal antibody directed against OX40 (CD134), a costimulatory receptor. Partial responses were achieved by three dose-escalation patients, of whom one had hepatocellular carcinoma and two had cutaneous melanoma. Intravenous ivuxolimab was administered to patients every 2 weeks at six dose levels: 0.01, 0.1, 0.3, 1.5, 3 and 10 mg/kg. In the dose-escalation cohort, 82.7% of patients were male, and the mean age was approximately 60 years, with a range of 23 to 79. Of the approximately 50 dose-escalation patients, hepatocellular carcinoma was present in approximately 20, melanoma in about 15, renal cell carcinoma in 9 and head and neck cancer in 9. Peripheral TCRbeta sequencing aimed to test whether ivuxolimab altered TCR sequence diversity and caused clonal T-cell expansion. Patients were allowed to have had prior anti-PD-1, anti-PD-L1 or anti-CTLA-4 therapy, and around 40% of the dose-escalation patients had previously received checkpoint inhibitors. The paper describes the monotherapy dose-escalation part (N of about 52 patients) of the phase I trial of ivuxolimab.

The investigation overall reported the following: At doses from 0.1 to 3.0 mg/kg, clonal expansion was seen in both CD4+ and CD8+ blood T cells between baseline and week 6. After ivuxolimab, expanded clones were on average more numerous among CD8+ T cells than among CD4+ T cells. The antigen specificity of the clonally expanded peripheral T cells was not determined. Low levels of normalized T-cell clonal expansion were also seen in some patients who did not respond. In the 0.1-3.0 mg/kg groups, partial responders were among the patients with the lowest normalized peripheral clonal expansion, particularly in CD8+ T cells.

The sample here was CD4+ or CD8+ T cells sorted from blood, taken in a trial of the OX40 agonist ivuxolimab. The receptor chain draws on TRBV6-5 and TRBJ1-1; TRBD1 might be the D gene, on 6 matching bases. This TCR came from an adult with an advanced solid tumor such as melanoma, head and neck, liver or kidney cancer. The bases read TGTGCCATCACCGGGACAAGTTTTGAAGCTTTCTTT. Translated, it reads CAITGTSFEAFF.